This TCR beta chain was documented in a study of OX40 agonist ivuxolimab in advanced cancers. TCRdb's table, derived via immunoSEQ multiplex PCR, lists solely in-frame clones and lacks some. Among tens of thousands of clones listed, around 84% were seen once. Study-level points and caveats: Doses of 0.1 to 3.0 mg/kg were accompanied by clonal expansion of CD4+ and CD8+ blood T cells by week 6.

This clone was counted a few times. As yet, its antigen is unknown. Sequencing used CD4+ or CD8+ T cells sorted from blood, obtained in a trial of the OX40 agonist ivuxolimab. The clonotype originates from an adult with an advanced solid tumor such as melanoma, head and neck, liver or kidney cancer.

In DNA form, the CDR3 reads TGTGCCAGCAGCAACAACTTAGGGGATACGCAGTATTTT. Protein product: CASSNNLGDTQYF. This chain joins TRBV7-9 and TRBJ2-3, with D uncertain. The CDR3 loop spans 13 amino acids. The germline V gene encodes CDR1 SEHNR and CDR2 FQNEAQ (reference sequence). Between the trimmed V and J ends, which lost 5 bases and 6 bases, there was a span of 12 bases.